Here is one T cell receptor beta chain with its context. This sample is part of a study of control samples from healthy donors and cancer patients. This CDR3 comprises 12 residues. Germline V gives CDR1 MGHDK, CDR2 SYGVNS. The V and J ends lost 3 bases and 8 bases respectively, with 9 bases between them. Assay used: immunoSEQ multiplex PCR; TCRdb lists only in-frame clones, some missing. The sample has about 95,000 clones, approximately 90% seen once; the top ten hold roughly 14%. The sample consisted of blood. This receptor was identified in a woman aged 70-85 years in good health. The chain employs TRBV25-1 and TRBJ2-3; D gene ambiguous. This CDR3 is CASSDYGGTQYF. CDR3 sequence (DNA): TGTGCCAGCAGTGACTACGGCGGTACGCAGTATTTT.